This T cell receptor (beta chain) is drawn from a study of T cells in Graves' hyperthyroidism and ophthalmopathy. This clonotype was counted ten times or more. Uncontrolled infection, other autoimmune disease, pregnancy or lactation disqualified patients from enrolment. TCR beta CDR3 regions were amplified from RNA. Initially, a first-round RT-PCR of the TCR CDR3 employed the HTBI primer set. TCRdb processed the multiplex PCR reads anew with MiXCR; each CDR3 protein has one entry. Counted here are hundreds of thousands of distinct CDR3 sequences, 17% occurring once; the ten biggest clones make up around 55%. The V gene's germline CDR1 is SGHAT and CDR2 FQDESV (reference sequence). The CDR3 is 15 amino acids. Trimming stripped 5 bases from V and 4 bases from J, with 17 bases between.

The rearrangement joins TRBV11-1 to TRBJ1-1, with no clear D. The sequence was collected from a woman aged 55-69 years with Graves' ophthalmopathy. The sample comprised blood. The CDR3 DNA sequence: TGTGCCAGCAGCCCATCTTGGCGGGGTAGCACTGAAGCTTTCTTT. This codes for CASSPSWRGSTEAFF.